This T cell receptor (beta chain) was observed in a study of T cell repertoires in cytomegalovirus infection. Study-level background: A matching HLA type, together with CMV infection, was signaled by public TCR beta signatures.

TCRdb reprocessed the reads via MiXCR and lists one record per CDR3 protein. Of some 400,000 distinct CDR3 sequences in the sample, roughly 20% are singletons; the top ten hold around 10%. Study outcomes and limitations: Summed frequency of public TCR beta families distinguished CMV carriers with the relevant HLA. HLA-C-restricted CMV clonotypes gave the most frequent clonotype in two of eight donors.

Trimming removed 1 base from V and 1 base from J; junction bases left unmatched: 8. Per germline, CDR1 DFQATT and CDR2 SNEGSKA (reference sequence). The CDR3 contains 16 residues. In regard to this clonotype: What it binds is not known.

Sequenced material: PBMCs. The V gene is TRBV20-1, the J gene TRBJ2-5; 8 bases line up with TRBD2. The clonotype was recovered from a human donor in good health (CMV status not recorded). Some clones in this sample may be carry-over from other donors' samples. CDR3 coding DNA: TGCAGTGCTAGAGCCCATCTAGCGGGCAGCCAAGAGACCCAGTACTTC. It specifies CSARAHLAGSQETQYF.